Below, 9 T cell receptor beta chains from the same sample are listed, as sequenced in a study of T cells in Graves' hyperthyroidism and ophthalmopathy. Amplification yielded TCR beta CDR3 regions, with RNA transcripts as the source. HTBI primers were the set used in a first-round RT-PCR of the TCR CDR3. TCRdb called the multiplex PCR reads again in MiXCR, with one record for every CDR3 protein. The data hold a few hundred thousand distinct CDR3 sequences, with 13% to 15% observed a single time. Material for sequencing was blood. These receptors were taken from a woman in her 40s with Graves' hyperthyroidism that later progressed to Graves' ophthalmopathy.

The V gene is TRBV13, the J gene TRBJ2-7, with D possibly TRBD1 on 6 matching bases. Looked up from germline, CDR1 is PRHDT and CDR2 is FYEKMQ (reference sequence). Between the trimmed V and J ends, which lost 4 bases and 2 bases, there was a span of 15 bases. The CDR3 contains 15 residues. The CDR3 DNA reads as TGTGCCAGCAGCTCGTCTCTGGGGGCAGCCTACGAGCAGTACTTC. It translates to CASSSSLGAAYEQYF.

This clonotype was picked up a small number of times. The chain is built from TRBV11-2 and TRBJ2-7; D may be TRBD1 (6 bases). V lost 6 bases to trimming and J lost 3 bases, with 6 bases between them. This CDR3 has 11 residues. In germline, CDR1 is SGHAT, CDR2 FQNNGV. DNA of the CDR3: TGTGCCAGCAGAGGGGGCTACGAGCAGTACTTC. Protein: CASRGGYEQYF.

As regards this clonotype: This sequence may be a read error, since a much larger clone differs from it by one base. This chain joins TRBV11-3 and TRBJ2-1; D gene unclear. The CDR3 is 12 residues long. Germline assignment: CDR1 SGHNT and CDR2 YENEEA. CDR3 DNA sequence: TGTGCCAGCAGCGCTATGTACAGTGAGCAGTTCTTC. Its protein is CASSAMYSEQFF.

The chain combines TRBV18 with TRBJ2-7; D is unclear. Germline CDR1 is KGHSH and CDR2 is LQKENI. The CDR3 runs 16 residues. Trimming removed 4 bases at V and 0 bases at J, with 16 bases between. Written as DNA, the CDR3 is TGTGCCAGCTCACGGTATGGCGGCGCTAGCTCCTACGAGCAGTACTTC. Amino acids: CASSRYGGASSYEQYF.

This clonotype was observed at least ten times. The V call is TRBV6-2 or TRBV6-3, the J call TRBJ2-2; D is perhaps TRBD1 (5 bases). In germline, CDR1 is MNHEY, CDR2 SVGEGT. This CDR3 is built from 14 residues. V was pared by 6 bases and J by 0 bases, with 8 bases between. CDR3 in amino acids: CASRGVSNTGELFF. CDR3 in DNA: TGTGCCAGCAGAGGGGTTTCGAACACCGGGGAGCTGTTTTTT.

The sample holds many counts of this clonotype. J is TRBJ2-7 and V is TRBV12-3 or TRBV12-4; 12 bases are shared with TRBD1. Trimming took 5 bases from V and 5 from J; bases not matched to a gene: 7. The CDR3 contains 15 residues. The CDR3 sequence is CASSIRDRGLDEQYF. CDR3 DNA: TGTGCCAGCAGTATCCGGGACAGGGGGCTCGACGAGCAGTACTTC.

This clonotype was counted many times. J is TRBJ1-1 and V is TRBV10-3; TRBD1 aligns across 8 bases. The CDR3 runs 15 residues. After removal of 6 bases from V and 6 bases from J, the junction contained 12 bases not matched to a gene. Germline V CDR1 and CDR2: ENHRY, SYGVKD. For the CDR3, the DNA is TGTGCCATCAGCCCGACAGGGGCCGCCCCCCCTGAAGCTTTCTTT. Protein sequence: CAISPTGAAPPEAFF.

This clonotype was detected ten times or more. This rearrangement joins TRBV20-1 to TRBJ1-5, with no clear D. Germline CDR1 reads DFQATT; CDR2 reads SNEGSKA (reference sequence). V lost 3 bases, J lost 5 bases, and 8 bases lay in between. The CDR3 has 12 amino acids. The CDR3 nucleotides read TGCAGTGCTAGTTACAGTCATCAGCCCCAGCATTTT. This encodes CSASYSHQPQHF.

This clonotype was seen many times. V gene TRBV3-1 combines with J gene TRBJ2-5; D is unclear. Germline assignment: CDR1 LGHDT and CDR2 YNNKEL (reference sequence). There are 14 residues in the CDR3. Trimming cost V 0 bases and J 4 bases, with 9 bases left between them. CDR3 sequence: CASSQEGITETQYF. CDR3 sequence (DNA): TGTGCCAGCAGCCAAGAGGGGATTACAGAGACCCAGTACTTC.